These 15 T cell receptor beta chains originate from one sample sequenced in a study of identical twins. TCRdb reprocessed the 5' RACE reads with MiXCR, giving one entry per CDR3 protein. The repertoire includes approximately 210,000 distinct CDR3 sequences, 6.5% to 8% of them detected once, and about 14% sits in the top ten. Separately, the same data were catalogued under a study of T cells expressing NK-cell markers.

The sequencing sample was made of CD8+ T cells sorted from blood. All receptors come from a woman between 18 and 29 years old in good health.

The chain employs TRBV14 and TRBJ2-7; D perhaps matches TRBD2 (6 bases). CDR1 is SGHDN and CDR2 is FVKESK in the germline V gene. The CDR3 runs 12 residues. V lost 4 bases, J lost 5 bases, and 9 bases lay in between. CDR3 in DNA: TGTGCCAGCAGCCCTCGGGGGAACGAGCAGTACTTC. Amino acid sequence: CASSPRGNEQYF.

This sequence joins TRBV4-1 and TRBJ2-3, with D hard to call. The CDR3 runs to 14 residues. V shed 2 bases and J shed 2 bases, with 8 bases lying between them. Germline V gene lookup returns CDR1 MGHRA and CDR2 YSYEKL. This CDR3 is CASSQRSATDTQYF. DNA for the CDR3: TGCGCCAGCAGCCAAAGGTCAGCCACAGATACGCAGTATTTT.

The J gene is TRBJ2-3, the V gene TRBV7-8, with D uncertain. V shed 4 bases and J shed 4 bases, with 15 bases lying between them. Germline-derived CDR1 and CDR2 are SGHVS and FQNEAQ. The CDR3 covers 15 residues. The CDR3 reads CASSYTITLADTQYF. The CDR3 DNA is TGTGCCAGCAGCTACACTATAACCCTAGCAGATACGCAGTATTTT.

The chain couples TRBV11-3 to TRBJ2-1; the D is unclear. The V gene lost 5 bases and the J gene lost 9 bases, with 11 bases spanning the gap. The length of the CDR3 is 12 residues. Germline V CDR1 and CDR2: SGHNT, YENEEA. DNA of the CDR3: TGTGCCAGCAGCGATAACCCGCTTGAGCAGTTCTTC. This translates into CASSDNPLEQFF.

The table lists this clonotype with a few counts. The chain recombines TRBV5-6 with TRBJ1-2, with unresolved D. Trimming cost V 4 bases and J 6 bases, with 7 bases left between them. CDR1 is SGHDT and CDR2 is YYEEEE in the germline V gene. This CDR3 region has 11 residues. The CDR3 region is CASSVIDGYTF. In DNA, the CDR3 is TGTGCCAGCAGCGTCATAGATGGCTACACCTTC.

This clonotype was picked up many times. The chain joins TRBV12-3 or TRBV12-4 to TRBJ2-1, with a tentative D call TRBD1 (6 bases). V shed 8 bases and J shed 6 bases, with 23 bases lying between them. The CDR3 consists of 16 residues. The CDR3 DNA reads as TGTGCCAGCCGACAAGCCGGGACACCCAGCCTCAATGAGCAGTTCTTC. It is translated as CASRQAGTPSLNEQFF.

The chain combines TRBV7-9 with TRBJ1-1, with 7 bases fitting TRBD1. The CDR3 has 14 amino acids. The germline gives CDR1 SEHNR, CDR2 FQNEAQ (reference sequence). The ends lost 5 bases at V and 7 bases at J; junction bases unmatched: 10. The DNA for the CDR3 is TGTGCCAGCAGCACCGGGACAGCTTTTTATGAAGCTTTCTTT. This sequence encodes CASSTGTAFYEAFF.

The rearrangement joins TRBV20-1 to TRBJ2-4; D is unresolved. CDR3 length: 12 residues. Looked up from germline, CDR1 is DFQATT and CDR2 is SNEGSKA (reference sequence). Trimming pared 6 bases from V and 3 bases from J, leaving 9 bases between. CDR3 sequence (DNA): TGCAGTGCCCCCCTGGGCAAAAACATTCAGTACTTC. Translated, it gives CSAPLGKNIQYF.

This clonotype has a handful of counts. CDR3 DNA: TGTGCCAGCAGCCCCCCCTTCGGGGTTGGCACTGAAGCTTTCTTT. Its protein product is CASSPPFGVGTEAFF. This chain links TRBV7-9 with TRBJ1-1; no reliable D call. The CDR3 is made up of 15 amino acids. Germline V gene data show CDR1 as SEHNR and CDR2 as FQNEAQ (reference sequence). The V gene lost 5 bases and the J gene lost 4 bases, with 17 bases spanning the gap.

This clonotype was seen repeatedly, ten times or more. The chain couples TRBV4-3 to TRBJ2-2; 11 bases agree with TRBD2. The CDR3 spans 16 residues. The V segment lost 5 bases and the J segment 4 bases; nucleotides outside the gene matches: 6. From germline, CDR1 is LGHNA and CDR2 YSLEER. The CDR3 spells CASSGGTSGTTGELFF. The CDR3 nucleotides are TGCGCCAGCAGCGGGGGGACTAGCGGAACCACCGGGGAGCTGTTTTTT.

This chain uses TRBV9 with TRBJ1-2; possibly TRBD1 for D (5 bases). Germline V CDR1 and CDR2: SGDLS, YYNGEE. CDR3 length: 16 residues. V was clipped by 3 bases and J by 3 bases, with 18 bases between them. The CDR3 region has the DNA TGTGCCAGCAGCGCGCCAAGGGGCCCAAAGGACTATGGCTACACCTTC. This encodes CASSAPRGPKDYGYTF. The full variable domain, completed using reference TRBV9 and TRBJ1-2, is DSGVTQTPKHLITATGQRVTLRCSPRSGDLSVYWYQQSLDQGLQFLIQYYNGEERAKGNILERFSAQQFPDLHSELNLSSLELGDSALYFCASSAPRGPKDYGYTFGSGTRLTVV.

This clonotype has a handful of counts. The rearrangement uses TRBV24-1 and TRBJ1-2; D unclear. Germline loops: CDR1 KGHDR, CDR2 SFDVKD. The V gene lost 4 bases and the J gene lost 1 base, with 9 bases spanning the gap. The length of the CDR3 is 14 residues. The CDR3 loop reads CATSEARYNYGYTF. The CDR3 nucleotides are TGTGCCACCAGTGAAGCAAGATATAACTATGGCTACACCTTC.

The chain uses TRBV14 and TRBJ2-1, with 7 bases aligning to TRBD1. CDR1 is SGHDN and CDR2 is FVKESK in the germline V gene. The CDR3 consists of 16 residues. V was pared by 3 bases and J by 1 base, with 6 bases of the junction left unmatched. The CDR3 DNA sequence: TGTGCCAGCAGCCACCCCACAGGGGCGTCCTACAATGAGCAGTTCTTC. This translates into CASSHPTGASYNEQFF. Full variable domain (outside the CDR3, taken from reference TRBV14 and TRBJ2-1): EAGVTQFPSHSVIEKGQTVTLRCDPISGHDNLYWYRRVMGKEIKFLLHFVKESKQDESGMPNNRFLAERTGGTYSTLKVQPAELEDSGVYFCASSHPTGASYNEQFFGPGTRLTVL.

The genes are TRBV30 and TRBJ2-7; D call uncertain. The length of the CDR3 is 15 residues. Germline CDR1 GTSNPN, CDR2 SVGIG (reference sequence). Trimming cost V 3 bases and J 3 bases, with 18 bases left between them. The DNA for the CDR3 is TGTGCCTGGAGCCCTTATGCGGACCCAGGCTACGAGCAGTACTTC. Translation: CAWSPYADPGYEQYF.

The V and J genes are TRBV6-1 and TRBJ2-1, with D perhaps matching TRBD1 (6 bases). Germline CDR1 reads MNHNS; CDR2 reads SASEGT. The ends were cut back, 7 bases at V and 6 bases at J, with 10 bases in the middle. The CDR3 is 12 residues long. The CDR3 spells CASIRGGNEQFF. CDR3 DNA: TGTGCCAGCATTCGAGGGGGCAATGAGCAGTTCTTC.